Listed here is a single T cell receptor (beta chain). This CDR3 is 17 amino acids long. The V gene's germline CDR1 is SNHLY and CDR2 FYNNEI. The germline V and J ends were trimmed by 6 bases and 4 bases, with 21 bases remaining between them. The data are from a study of T cell changes during pregnancy in multiple sclerosis. Profiled with immunoSEQ multiplex PCR; TCRdb holds only in-frame clones, not every one. This table has about 93,000 clones, 85% to 95% appearing once. Specimen: peripheral blood, collected after pregnancy. V usage is TRBV2 and J usage is TRBJ1-4; D perhaps matches TRBD1 (6 bases). The receptor comes from a female donor with multiple sclerosis, enrolled in a pregnancy study. The CDR3 reads CASRGHGAGANNEKLFF. CDR3 nucleotides: TGTGCCAGCAGAGGCCATGGGGCGGGGGCCAATAATGAAAAACTGTTTTTT.